This TCR beta chain was identified in a study of regulatory T cells in long-lasting Graves disease. Overall study results and limits: Examination was confined to peripheral blood, excluding thyroid tissue.

The time point here: newly diagnosed GD, antithyroid drugs for less than 3 months. RNA isolated from PBMCs was used to make the TCR library. This CDR3 region has 13 residues. CDR1 is KGHSH and CDR2 is LQKENI in the germline V gene. The V and J ends lost 5 bases and 4 bases respectively, with 8 bases between them. Construction of TCR beta libraries relied on iRepertoire HTBI primers and on Arm-PCR targeting CDR3 regions. Per the original data handling: The samples yielded 62 TRBV and 13 to 15 TRBJ segments. TCRdb processed the multiplex PCR reads anew with MiXCR; each CDR3 protein has one entry. TCRdb's processing, not the authors' own work, is the source of the V and J calls. The table records roughly 420,000 distinct CDR3 sequences, 16% of them present only once. This clonotype appeared a few times. What it binds is unknown. The sample also formed part of further work on T cells in Graves' hyperthyroidism and ophthalmopathy.

The V gene is TRBV18, the J gene TRBJ2-2, with D unclear. This clonotype was obtained from a young woman with Graves disease. Material: peripheral blood mononuclear cells (PBMCs), obtained at new diagnosis, from a patient treated with antithyroid drugs. As DNA, the CDR3 is TGTGCCAGCTCAGGCTTGTCCACCGGGGAGCTGTTTTTT. Protein sequence: CASSGLSTGELFF.